The clone carrying this T cell receptor (beta chain) was detected once. Antigen unknown. The germline V gene encodes CDR1 MGHRA and CDR2 YSYEKL. There are 14 residues in the CDR3. Germline trimming cut 2 bases from V and 5 bases from J; bases unmatched to any gene: 4. This record belongs to a study of shared clonotypes between healthy human individuals. Study-wide context: Every donor yielded three CD4 naive, three CD4 memory, two CD8 naive and one CD8 memory plate. The study, taken as a whole, reports: Some clonotypes were shared by all four sorted-subset donors, while others were not shared. The non-shared ones had lower generation probabilities than the shared ones.

Evenly divided among several immunoSEQ plates was the genomic DNA of each subset. Repertoires were generated with immunoSEQ multiplex PCR, while TCRdb's copy carries only in-frame clones and drops some. Here the sample spans around 1.9 million clones, just under 95% being singletons. Terminally differentiated effector memory CD45RA+ cells were excluded by CCR7 positive selection of CD45RO-negative cells. This clonotype was obtained from a man aged 18 to 29 in good health. Some clones in this sample may be carry-over from other donors' samples. Sequenced input: naive CD8+ T cells from PBMCs. The chain joins TRBV4-1 to TRBJ2-5; 8 bases align to TRBD2. The CDR3 loop is CASSQSGGLETQYF. Here the CDR3 DNA reads TGCGCCAGCAGCCAATCGGGGGGGTTGGAGACCCAGTACTTC.